These T cell receptor beta chains were read from a single sample in a study of blood T cell repertoires in COVID-19. Generated by immunoSEQ multiplex PCR, the TCRdb table keeps only in-frame clones and is missing some. The table has approximately 670,000 clones, 70% to 90% seen once. Sequencing was done on a sample of peripheral blood. These receptors all stem from a woman aged 18-30 years with acute or convalescent COVID-19. Both conserved end residues are part of each CDR3.

j_gene,v_gene,CDR3aa
TRBJ2-2,TRBV10-1,CASGLLAGKNAGELFF
TRBJ2-7,TRBV11-2,CASSLEPGASYEQYF
TRBJ1-2,TRBV5-1,CAPRPGTGEPNYGYTF
TRBJ1-6,TRBV5-1,CASSLGTAYNSPLHF
TRBJ2-7,TRBV2,CASSLAGSSYEQYF
TRBJ1-2,TRBV19,CASTEDSFYGYTF
TRBJ2-7,TRBV6-1,CASSEGNSIYEQYF
TRBJ1-2,TRBV2,CASSVAQVYGYTF
TRBJ2-2,TRBV19,CASSTIGGIGELFF
TRBJ1-2,TRBV20-1,CSASTGLSSVGYTF
TRBJ1-2,TRBV7-9,CASSLHLQGAGNGYTF
TRBJ1-3,TRBV5-1,CASSSVDRGASNTIYF
TRBJ2-2,TRBV7-3,CASSLTTGRGPGELFF
TRBJ1-2,TRBV4-3,CASSQEGQYYGYTF
TRBJ1-2,TRBV10-3,CAISVEGNYGYTF
TRBJ1-2,TRBV7-3,CASSQTGGAPFNYGYTF
TRBJ1-4,TRBV19,CASSRQARNEKLFF
TRBJ1-2,TRBV3-1/TRBV3-2,CASSPPIGGDYGYTF
TRBJ1-1,TRBV29-1,CSVAGTGDTNTEAFF
TRBJ1-1,TRBV25-1,CASTRQGSGTEAFF
TRBJ2-1,TRBV7-3,CASSSNPGGEQFF
TRBJ2-7,TRBV30,CAWSVGGGRYEQYF
TRBJ1-4,TRBV2,CASSRRGVGPTNEKLFF
TRBJ1-2,TRBV9,CASSPSLQGNLIGYTF
TRBJ2-7,TRBV6-5,CASTSGDFRYEQYF
TRBJ1-2,TRBV25-1,CASSGTTGNHYGYTF
TRBJ1-6,TRBV9,CASSGRQGDNSPLHF
TRBJ1-5,TRBV12-5,CASGLFGTGHQPQHF
TRBJ1-2,TRBV6-5,CASSIRHRYGYTF
TRBJ2-5,TRBV11-2,CASSLANSVQETQYF
TRBJ2-1,TRBV12-5,CASGLVLAGGSYNEQFF
TRBJ2-2,TRBV24-1,CATSDPGQFIVELFF
TRBJ2-5,TRBV2,CASSDRAPVAVKQETQYF
TRBJ1-2,TRBV24-1,CATSDQDRPSAGYTF
TRBJ1-1,TRBV6-5,CASSYHSQGANTEAFF
TRBJ2-5,TRBV12-3/TRBV12-4,CASSFPPGETQYF
TRBJ1-2,TRBV4-1,CASSQSAGYTF
TRBJ1-2,TRBV2,CASTADSGSYGYTF
TRBJ1-3,TRBV19,CASSTSAHSGNTIYF
TRBJ1-2,TRBV30,CAWSVLNYGYTF
TRBJ2-7,TRBV18,CASSPGQGYSYEQYF
TRBJ2-6,TRBV4-3,CASSQDPGTSGANVLTF
TRBJ2-7,TRBV6-6,CASSRSTGYLNLEQYF
TRBJ1-1,TRBV6-5,CASSYSGEGGGTEAFF
TRBJ2-1,TRBV4-1,CASSQDLALGSYNEQFF
TRBJ1-5,TRBV6-5,CASRVTGGNQPQHF
TRBJ1-2,TRBV5-5,CASSLSTTLNYGYTF
TRBJ1-3,TRBV7-8,CASSRTVSGNTIYF
TRBJ1-2,TRBV2,CASRDRVQGYTF